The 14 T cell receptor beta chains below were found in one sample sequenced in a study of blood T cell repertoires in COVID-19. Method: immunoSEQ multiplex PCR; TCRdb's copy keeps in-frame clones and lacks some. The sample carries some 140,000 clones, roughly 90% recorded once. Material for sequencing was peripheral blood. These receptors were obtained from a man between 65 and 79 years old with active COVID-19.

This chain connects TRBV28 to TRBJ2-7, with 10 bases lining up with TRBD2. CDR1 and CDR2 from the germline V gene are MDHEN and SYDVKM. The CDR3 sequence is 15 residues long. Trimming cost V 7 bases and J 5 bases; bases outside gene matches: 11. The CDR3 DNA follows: TGTGCCAGCATTCCCAGCGGGAGGGCCCCCGACGAGCAGTACTTC. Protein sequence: CASIPSGRAPDEQYF.

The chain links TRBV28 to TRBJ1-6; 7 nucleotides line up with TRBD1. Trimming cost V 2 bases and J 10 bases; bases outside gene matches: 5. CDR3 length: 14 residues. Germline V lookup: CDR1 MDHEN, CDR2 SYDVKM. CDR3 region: CASSLTRGHSPLHF. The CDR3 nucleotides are TGTGCCAGCAGTTTAACGAGGGGGCACTCACCCCTCCACTTT. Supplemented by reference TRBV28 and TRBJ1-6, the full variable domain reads DVKVTQSSRYLVKRTGEKVFLECVQDMDHENMFWYRQDPGLGLRLIYFSYDVKMKEKGDIPEGYSVSREKKERFSLILESASTNQTSMYLCASSLTRGHSPLHFGNGTRLTVT.

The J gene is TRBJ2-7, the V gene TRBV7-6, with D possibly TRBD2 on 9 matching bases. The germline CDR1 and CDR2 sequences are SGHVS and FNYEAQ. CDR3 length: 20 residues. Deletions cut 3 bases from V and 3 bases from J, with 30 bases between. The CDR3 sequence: CASSFGQGAFSGSAHYEQYF. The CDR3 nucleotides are TGTGCCAGCAGCTTCGGGCAGGGGGCTTTTAGCGGGAGCGCTCACTACGAGCAGTACTTC.

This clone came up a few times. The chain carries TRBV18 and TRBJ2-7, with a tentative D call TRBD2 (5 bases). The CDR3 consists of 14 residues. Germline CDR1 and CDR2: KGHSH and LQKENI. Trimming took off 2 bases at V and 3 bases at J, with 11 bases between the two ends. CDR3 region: CASSPTSGLYEQYF. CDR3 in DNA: TGTGCCAGCTCACCAACCAGTGGACTCTACGAGCAGTACTTC.

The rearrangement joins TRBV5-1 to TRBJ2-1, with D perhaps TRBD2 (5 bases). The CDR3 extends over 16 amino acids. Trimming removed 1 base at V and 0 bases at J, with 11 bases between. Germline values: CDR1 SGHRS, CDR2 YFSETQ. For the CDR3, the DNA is TGCGCCAGCAGCTTGTCAACGGGGAGCTCCTACAATGAGCAGTTCTTC. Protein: CASSLSTGSSYNEQFF.

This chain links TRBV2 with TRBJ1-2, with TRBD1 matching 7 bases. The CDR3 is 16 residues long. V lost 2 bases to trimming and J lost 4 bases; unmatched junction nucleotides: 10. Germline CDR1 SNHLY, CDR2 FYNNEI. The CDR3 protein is CASSESNRGAGYGYTF. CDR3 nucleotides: TGTGCCAGCAGTGAAAGTAACAGGGGCGCGGGCTATGGCTACACCTTC.

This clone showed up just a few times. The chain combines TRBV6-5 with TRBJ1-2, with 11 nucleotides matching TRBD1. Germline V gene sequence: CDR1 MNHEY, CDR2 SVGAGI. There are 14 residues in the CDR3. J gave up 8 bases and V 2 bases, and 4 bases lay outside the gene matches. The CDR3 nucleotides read TGTGCCAGCAGTTACGGACAGGGGGCGGGAGGCTACACCTTC. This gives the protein CASSYGQGAGGYTF.

This chain's CDR3 is CASSLTSARHDEQFF. CDR3 nucleotides: TGTGCCAGCTCACTAACTAGCGCCCGACATGATGAGCAGTTCTTC. V usage is TRBV18 and J usage is TRBJ2-1; 7 bases agree with TRBD2. Germline V gene sequence: CDR1 KGHSH, CDR2 LQKENI. The CDR3 has 15 amino acids. J gave up 8 bases and V 4 bases, and 11 bases lay outside the gene matches.

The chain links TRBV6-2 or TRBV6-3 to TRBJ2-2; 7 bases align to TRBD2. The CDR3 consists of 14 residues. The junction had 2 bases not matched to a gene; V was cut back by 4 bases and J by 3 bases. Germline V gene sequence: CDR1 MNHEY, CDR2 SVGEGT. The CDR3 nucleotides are TGTGCCAGCAGTTTAGCGGGCCACACCGGGGAGCTGTTTTTT. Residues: CASSLAGHTGELFF.

In DNA form, the CDR3 reads TGTGCCAGCAGCCCTGGGCCCGGGACAGGGGGGGGAGAGACCCAGTACTTC. The encoded protein is CASSPGPGTGGGETQYF. This chain uses TRBV11-2 with TRBJ2-5, with TRBD1 identical over 11 bases. CDR1 and CDR2 (germline): SGHAT, FQNNGV. The CDR3 runs to 17 residues. V lost 5 bases and J lost 4; bases outside the gene matches: 12.

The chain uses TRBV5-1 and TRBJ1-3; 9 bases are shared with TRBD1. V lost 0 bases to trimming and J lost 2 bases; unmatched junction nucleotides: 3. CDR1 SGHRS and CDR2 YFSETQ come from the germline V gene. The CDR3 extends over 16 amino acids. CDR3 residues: CASSLAQGATGNTIYF. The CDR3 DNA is TGCGCCAGCAGCTTGGCACAGGGGGCTACTGGAAACACCATATATTTT.

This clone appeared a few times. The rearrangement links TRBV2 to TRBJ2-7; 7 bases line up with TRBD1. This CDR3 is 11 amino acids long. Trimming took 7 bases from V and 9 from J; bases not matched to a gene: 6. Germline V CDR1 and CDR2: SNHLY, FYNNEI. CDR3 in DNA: TGTGCCAGCATGGAAGGGACAGTGCAGTACTTC. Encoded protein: CASMEGTVQYF.

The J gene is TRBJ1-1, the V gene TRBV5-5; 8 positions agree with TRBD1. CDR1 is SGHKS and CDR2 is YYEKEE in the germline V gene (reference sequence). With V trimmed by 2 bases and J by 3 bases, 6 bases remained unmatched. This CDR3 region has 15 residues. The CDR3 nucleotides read TGTGCCAGCAGCTTCACTGGGACAGGTGACACTGAAGCTTTCTTT. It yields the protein CASSFTGTGDTEAFF.

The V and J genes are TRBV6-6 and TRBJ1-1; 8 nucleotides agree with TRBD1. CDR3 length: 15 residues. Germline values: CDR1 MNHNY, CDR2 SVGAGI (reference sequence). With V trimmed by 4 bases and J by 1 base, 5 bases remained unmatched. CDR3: CASSSATGENTEAFF. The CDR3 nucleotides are TGTGCCAGCAGTTCTGCGACAGGGGAGAACACTGAAGCTTTCTTT.